This T cell receptor (beta chain) was sequenced during a study of T cells in Graves' hyperthyroidism and ophthalmopathy (dated by TCRdb to the late 2010s). Regarding the complete study: Peripheral blood samples were taken at the time of initial diagnosis, prior to any treatment. To identify TCR V-J signatures that set the groups apart, the researchers used a discovery cohort of 100 patients, made up of 40 to 45 with Graves' ophthalmopathy and 57 with stable Graves' hyperthyroidism. Thyroid tissue and blood T-cell repertoires from more than 5 Graves' hyperthyroidism patients were also compared in the study. TCR Vbeta CDR3 sequencing of approximately 140 peripheral blood samples (fewer than 45 ophthalmopathy, 75 or so hyperthyroidism and about 17 progressor patients) is reported in the paper. The 100 discovery patients were randomly divided into training and test sets at a 7:3 ratio. After sampling, hyperthyroidism patients received methimazole starting at 30 mg daily, and ophthalmopathy patients received high-dose intravenous methylprednisolone. Prospective prediction of ophthalmopathy was tested in an independent validation cohort of fewer than 20 hyperthyroidism patients and some 17 patients who later progressed to ophthalmopathy. General findings and caveats noted by the study authors: Sample size was not statistically predetermined, and investigators were not blinded to group allocation. Most expanded thyroid clonotypes (frequency above 0.001) were also detected in blood, a finding suggesting that blood repertoires may reflect thyroid immune responses. A 13 V-J signature model separated ophthalmopathy from stable hyperthyroidism, with 87.88% sensitivity and roughly 82% specificity in cross-validation and 80%/75% in testing. In validation, the model predicted progression to ophthalmopathy with around 71% sensitivity and less than 80% specificity, a median of approximately 6.5 months before onset.

This clonotype was seen at least ten times. Its specific antigen is unknown. Base quality data are lacking; no much larger clone is found one base away. The CDR3 starts with the cysteine, ends with the phenylalanine, and has 20 residues. The CDR3 DNA has 60 bases and is translated from base 1. Germline trimming: 3 bases from V, 2 bases from J; junction bases outside gene matches: 19. From the germline V gene (reference sequence), CDR1 is DFQATT and CDR2 is SNEGSKA. Amplification of TCR beta CDR3 regions was carried out from RNA transcripts. A first-round RT-PCR of the TCR CDR3 used the HTBI primer set with the Qiagen OneStep RT-PCR kit. Libraries were constructed in a second round of multiplex PCR, after which size selection and purification were performed. Libraries were sequenced paired-end with 100 bp reads on an Illumina HiSeq2000. On the authors' methods: SOAPnuke was used to process the raw data, throwing out any read that contained adapters or uncalled bases, had a mean Phred below 15, or lacked an exact constant-primer or identifier match. High-quality paired reads were merged using COPE v1.2.5, and each unique nucleotide sequence was defined as a clonotype. Clonotypes were aligned to IMGT TRBV, TRBD and TRBJ reference segments using MiTCR v1.1. Analysis was restricted to V-J combinations with a frequency above 0.0001, which covered roughly 99% of repertoires. A TCS score was defined as the ratio between F50 (clonal expansion) and ExV (chaos), using BLOSUM62-based TCRdist between CDR3 peptides within each V-J. Welch's t-statistics and random forest reduced 500 to 550 V-J features to 13, which were used in a naive Bayes classifier (R e1071). TCRdb reworked the public reads: Q25 trimming with fastp, MiXCR clone assembly, productive beta chains retained. Merged by CDR3 protein, the rows form single entries marked with the most common genes and DNA. What appears here as the V and J calls and clone size reflects TCRdb's work, not the paper's. Recorded for this sample are a few hundred thousand distinct CDR3 sequences; approximately 14% of them occurred a single time. Of the sample, 7.5% to 9% is held by the ten largest clones.

Graves' hyperthyroidism was defined as stable when no progression to ophthalmopathy occurred over 18 months of follow-up. Hyperthyroidism patients were newly diagnosed, with disease duration under 2 months, and aged 18 to 65 years. The study excluded patients with uncontrolled infections, other autoimmune diseases, pregnancy or lactation. Diagnoses were based on clinical symptoms, serum thyroxine and TRAb, thyroid ultrasound and orbital computed tomography. PBMCs were separated from roughly 9.3 ml of fresh peripheral blood using Ficoll-Paque density gradient centrifugation. Total RNA was extracted using Trizol reagent, and RNA quality was assessed on an Agilent 2100 Bioanalyzer.

Sample: blood. The rearrangement joined TRBV20-1 to TRBJ2-1; 10 of the junction bases match TRBD2. The TCR was taken from a young woman with Graves' hyperthyroidism. The CDR3 reads as follows: CSARSASGSRGGGAYNEQFF. The DNA reads as follows: TGCAGTGCTAGGTCTGCTAGCGGGAGCCGCGGGGGGGGCGCCTACAATGAGCAGTTCTTC.